This TCR beta chain stems from a study of cytotoxic CD8 clonotypes in ibrutinib-treated CLL. Study-wide results and caveats: Public clonotypes (which were uncommon) either contracted or remained stable on treatment.

Trimming took 7 bases from V and 1 from J, leaving 16 bases between them. CDR1 is MDHEN, CDR2 SYDVKM, per germline. The length of the CDR3 is 15 residues. This clone has just a few counts. Its matching antigen is unknown. Sequencing was designed to attain a depth spanning 1 in 200,000 to 1 in 1 million T cells. Repertoires were generated with immunoSEQ multiplex PCR, while TCRdb's copy carries only in-frame clones and drops some. The sample lists some 50,000 clones, over 55% occurring once. This sample comprised PBMCs, obtained after 24 months of ibrutinib treatment. This TCR was sampled from a human donor with chronic lymphocytic leukemia. The chain employs TRBV28 and TRBJ1-1; D is uncertain. The CDR3 coding sequence is TGTGCCAGCATCGTATATATTGGGAGGAACACTGAAGCTTTCTTT. This encodes CASIVYIGRNTEAFF.